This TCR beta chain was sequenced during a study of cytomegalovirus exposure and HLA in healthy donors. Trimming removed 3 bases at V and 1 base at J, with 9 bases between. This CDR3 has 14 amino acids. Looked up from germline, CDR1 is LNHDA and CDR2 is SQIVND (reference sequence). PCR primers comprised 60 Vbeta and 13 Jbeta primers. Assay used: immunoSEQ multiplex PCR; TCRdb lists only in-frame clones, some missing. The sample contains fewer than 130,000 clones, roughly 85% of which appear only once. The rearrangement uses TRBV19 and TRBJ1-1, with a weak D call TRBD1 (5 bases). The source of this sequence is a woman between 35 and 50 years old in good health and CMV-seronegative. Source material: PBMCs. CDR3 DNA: TGTGCCAGTAGTATTCGACAGACGAACACTGAAGCTTTCTTT. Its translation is CASSIRQTNTEAFF. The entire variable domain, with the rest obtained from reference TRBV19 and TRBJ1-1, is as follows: DGGITQSPKYLFRKEGQNVTLSCEQNLNHDAMYWYRQDPGQGLRLIYYSQIVNDFQKGDIAEGYSVSREKKESFPLTVTSAQKNPTAFYLCASSIRQTNTEAFFGQGTRLTVV.